This record covers a single TCR beta chain. The antigen remains unidentified. This sample was included in a study of T cells after yellow fever vaccination. Study-wide points: Compared with primary, the secondary response was weaker and peaked at day 5, not 15. The booster response re-showed most primary clones: 96% CD4, around 87% CD8.

The CDR3 consists of 15 residues. With 4 bases removed from V and 0 bases from J, the gap between germline ends came to 10 bases. The germline gives CDR1 SGHRS, CDR2 YFSETQ. Using its own MiXCR run on the 5' RACE reads, TCRdb lists one record per CDR3 protein. The sample consists of 240,000 or so distinct CDR3 sequences, about 7.1% of them appearing once. The specimen was CD4+ T cells sorted from PBMCs, collected 15 days after the yellow fever booster vaccination. The rearrangement joins TRBV5-1 to TRBJ1-4; D remains unclear. The clonotype originates from a man between 25 and 39 years old who received the YFV17D yellow fever vaccine. The CDR3, as DNA: TGCGCCAGCAGCCCTAACTCTGCAACTAATGAAAAACTGTTTTTT. It translates to CASSPNSATNEKLFF.